Following are 24 T cell receptor beta chains from one sample sequenced in a study of cytomegalovirus exposure and HLA in healthy donors. The PCR ran on 60 Vbeta and 13 Jbeta primers. Clones were read by immunoSEQ multiplex PCR, and TCRdb kept only the in-frame ones, dropping some. The table has 200,000 or so clones, around 83% seen once. The specimen was PBMCs. The receptors come from a woman in her late teens or twenties in good health and CMV-seronegative.

V gene TRBV19 combines with J gene TRBJ2-7; unclear D gene. Trimming took off 2 bases at V and 1 base at J, with 9 bases between the two ends. This CDR3 comprises 14 residues. Germline values: CDR1 LNHDA, CDR2 SQIVND (reference sequence). Here the CDR3 DNA reads TGTGCCAGTAGTATAAATCCGGGTTCCTACGAGCAGTACTTC. This codes for CASSINPGSYEQYF.

The V call is TRBV2, the J call TRBJ1-6; 8 nucleotides line up with TRBD1. The CDR3 totals 14 residues. V gave up 5 bases and J gave up 9 bases; unmatched junction bases: 6. Germline-derived CDR1 and CDR2 are SNHLY and FYNNEI. The DNA for the CDR3 is TGTGCCAGCAGTACCGACAGGGGAGGTTCACCCCTCCACTTT. Translated: CASSTDRGGSPLHF.

V is TRBV6-5 and J is TRBJ2-1, with 8 bases that match TRBD2. There are 16 residues in the CDR3. Trimming at V came to 4 bases and at J to 1 base, leaving 6 bases not matched to a gene. The germline V gene has CDR1 MNHEY and CDR2 SVGAGI. This CDR3 is CASSSSGSRSYNEQFF. CDR3 nucleotides: TGTGCCAGCAGTTCCAGCGGGAGCCGATCCTACAATGAGCAGTTCTTC.

The V call is TRBV19, the J call TRBJ2-1; 12 nucleotides agree with TRBD2. V lost 3 bases and J lost 10; bases outside the gene matches: 16. The CDR3 is 18 amino acids. Germline-derived CDR1 and CDR2 are LNHDA and SQIVND (reference sequence). The CDR3 loop is CASSITWDMSSGRVEQFF. Written as DNA, the CDR3 is TGTGCCAGTAGTATTACGTGGGACATGTCTAGCGGGAGGGTAGAGCAGTTCTTC.

The chain joins TRBV5-6 to TRBJ1-2; D remains unclear. Germline loops: CDR1 SGHDT, CDR2 YYEEEE. The CDR3 runs 12 residues. Trimming removed 5 bases at V and 7 bases at J, with 12 bases between. The CDR3 DNA reads TGTGCCAGCAGTAAGCCCGGGTTTGGCTACACCTTC. Protein: CASSKPGFGYTF.

In this sample, this clone turned up a few times. The chain is built from TRBV6-5 and TRBJ1-3; D might be TRBD1 (6 bases). With 10 bases removed from V and 2 bases from J, the gap between germline ends came to 15 bases. The CDR3 is 14 residues long. Germline V CDR1 and CDR2: MNHEY, SVGAGI. The DNA of the CDR3 is TGTGCCACCATGCAACAGGGTGCTGGAAACACCATATATTTT. The encoded protein is CATMQQGAGNTIYF.

This chain joins TRBV11-3 and TRBJ2-3; D is possibly TRBD2 (6 bases). The germline V gene encodes CDR1 SGHNT and CDR2 YENEEA. Trimming stripped 5 bases from V and 6 bases from J, with 12 bases between. This CDR3 comprises 13 residues. The CDR3 DNA is TGTGCCAGCAGCCCACGGGGGTCGGATACGCAGTATTTT. Its protein is CASSPRGSDTQYF.

The gene calls are TRBV28 and TRBJ1-4, with D possibly matching TRBD1 (6 bases). Germline CDR1 and CDR2: MDHEN and SYDVKM. Deletions cut 8 bases from V and 4 bases from J, with 11 bases between. This CDR3 is built from 13 residues. CDR3 sequence reads: CASRRTVNEKLFF. The CDR3 DNA reads as TGTGCCAGCCGGCGGACAGTTAATGAAAAACTGTTTTTT.

The V and J genes are TRBV6-5 and TRBJ2-5, with no clear D. The J call could be wrong; TRBJ2-7 is a better fit for the DNA end. Looked up from germline, CDR1 is MNHEY and CDR2 is SVGAGI. This CDR3 is built from 14 residues. This CDR3 is CASSYSAETYEQYF. DNA of the CDR3: TGTGCCAGCAGTTATTCCGCGGAGACCTACGAGCAGTACTTC.

The chain couples TRBV5-1 to TRBJ2-7; 7 bases agree with TRBD1. The CDR3 is 16 residues long. V was clipped by 1 base and J by 3 bases; unmatched bases: 10. Germline assignment: CDR1 SGHRS and CDR2 YFSETQ. The CDR3 here is CASSLTGQAGFYEQYF. The CDR3, as DNA: TGCGCCAGCAGCTTGACCGGACAGGCCGGCTTCTACGAGCAGTACTTC. The whole variable domain, filled in from reference TRBV5-1 and TRBJ2-7, reads KAGVTQTPRYLIKTRGQQVTLSCSPISGHRSVSWYQQTPGQGLQFLFEYFSETQRNKGNFPGRFSGRQFSNSRSEMNVSTLELGDSALYLCASSLTGQAGFYEQYFGPGTRLTVT.

This clone was recorded only once. The gene calls are TRBV5-1 and TRBJ2-2; D is possibly TRBD2 (5 bases). The germline V gene encodes CDR1 SGHRS and CDR2 YFSETQ. The CDR3 is made up of 14 amino acids. Trimming took 2 bases from V and 5 from J, leaving 10 bases between them. The CDR3 DNA is TGCGCCAGCAGCTTATCGGGGTCAACCGGGGAGCTGTTTTTT. This gives the protein CASSLSGSTGELFF.

The chain carries TRBV27 and TRBJ2-7; 8 bases match TRBD1. After removal of 7 bases from V and 5 bases from J, the junction contained 7 bases not matched to a gene. Germline assignment: CDR1 MNHEY and CDR2 SMNVEV (reference sequence). The CDR3 spans 13 residues. The CDR3 nucleotides are TGTGCCAGCAAGCGACAGGGGACCCACGAGCAGTACTTC. Protein: CASKRQGTHEQYF.

This clone has only a few counts. The chain couples TRBV28 to TRBJ2-5; D is possibly TRBD1 (5 bases). This CDR3 comprises 16 residues. The germline CDR1 and CDR2 sequences are MDHEN and SYDVKM. With 1 base removed from V and 1 base from J, the gap between germline ends came to 13 bases. The CDR3 DNA follows: TGTGCCAGCAGTTTATCTGGCCCTAGGGGCCAAGAGACCCAGTACTTC. This sequence encodes CASSLSGPRGQETQYF.

The count of this clone is one. The rearrangement uses TRBV7-9 and TRBJ2-5; D might be TRBD2 (7 bases). V was clipped by 5 bases and J by 0 bases, with 13 bases between them. The CDR3 is 15 amino acids. The germline V gene encodes CDR1 SEHNR and CDR2 FQNEAQ (reference sequence). The CDR3 loop is CASSHRGADQETQYF. DNA for the CDR3: TGTGCCAGCAGCCACCGGGGGGCGGACCAAGAGACCCAGTACTTC.

The chain joins TRBV7-2 to TRBJ1-3, with a tentative D call TRBD1 (6 bases). The germline V gene encodes CDR1 SGHTA and CDR2 FQGNSA. The CDR3 extends over 15 amino acids. V lost 2 bases and J lost 0, with 8 bases in between. The CDR3 spells CASSLRTDSGNTIYF. CDR3 sequence (DNA): TGTGCCAGCAGCTTAAGGACAGACTCTGGAAACACCATATATTTT.

The chain couples TRBV19 to TRBJ2-2; 7 nucleotides agree with TRBD1. The CDR3 runs 14 residues. The V gene's germline CDR1 is LNHDA and CDR2 SQIVND (reference sequence). V shed 4 bases, J shed 5 bases, and the junction held 4 bases outside the gene matches. The chain's CDR3 is CASSTDRVTGELFF. DNA of the CDR3: TGTGCCAGTAGTACCGACAGGGTTACCGGGGAGCTGTTTTTT.

The chain is built from TRBV7-9 and TRBJ1-1; a possible D gene is TRBD1 (6 bases). Germline loops: CDR1 SEHNR, CDR2 FQNEAQ (reference sequence). The ends were cut back, 11 bases at V and 1 base at J, with 11 bases in the middle. The CDR3 consists of 12 residues. CDR3 sequence: CAGGARNTEAFF. In DNA, the CDR3 is TGTGCCGGGGGGGCGCGGAACACTGAAGCTTTCTTT.

The chain has TRBV6-5 and TRBJ2-7; TRBD1 might be the D (8 bases). The CDR3 extends over 15 amino acids. The germline V and J ends were trimmed by 6 bases and 8 bases, with 23 bases remaining between them. The germline V gene encodes CDR1 MNHEY and CDR2 SVGAGI. The CDR3 bases are TGTGCCAGCAGGGATACACAGGGGGGAGGGTTAAAGCAGTACTTC. Translating it yields CASRDTQGGGLKQYF.

The rearrangement links TRBV10-1 to TRBJ1-6; 9 nucleotides match TRBD1. This CDR3 spans 14 amino acids. The junction had 2 bases not matched to a gene; V was cut back by 4 bases and J by 7 bases. Germline V CDR1 and CDR2: WNHNN, SYGVQD (reference sequence). The CDR3 loop is CASSGGTGNSPLHF. In DNA, the CDR3 is TGCGCCAGCAGTGGGGGGACAGGGAATTCACCCCTCCACTTT.

The V and J genes are TRBV11-2 and TRBJ2-6; TRBD1 might be the D (6 bases). The V gene's germline CDR1 is SGHAT and CDR2 FQNNGV. This CDR3 region has 16 residues. Trimming cost V 5 bases and J 0 bases, with 11 bases left between them. CDR3 nucleotide sequence: TGTGCCAGCAGCGGACAGACCCGCTCTGGGGCCAACGTCCTGACTTTC. Encoded protein: CASSGQTRSGANVLTF.

The chain employs TRBV27 and TRBJ1-5; 7 bases are a match to TRBD1. V was pared by 7 bases and J by 4 bases, with 4 bases of the junction left unmatched. Germline-derived CDR1 and CDR2 are MNHEY and SMNVEV (reference sequence). CDR3 length equals 13 residues. CDR3 amino acids: CASTGRGNQPQHF. In DNA form, the CDR3 reads TGTGCCAGCACGGGCAGGGGGAATCAGCCCCAGCATTTT.

The chain recombines TRBV7-6 with TRBJ2-1, with 7 bases fitting TRBD1. CDR3 length: 12 amino acids. CDR1 is SGHVS and CDR2 is FNYEAQ in the germline V gene. V lost 5 bases and J lost 7; bases outside the gene matches: 2. CDR3 protein: CASSRQGNEQFF. CDR3 bases: TGTGCCAGCAGCAGACAGGGTAATGAGCAGTTCTTC. Variable domain in full (rest from reference TRBV7-6 and TRBJ2-1): GAGVSQSPRYKVTKRGQDVALRCDPISGHVSLYWYRQALGQGPEFLTYFNYEAQQDKSGLPNDRFSAERPEGSISTLTIQRTEQRDSAMYRCASSRQGNEQFFGPGTRLTVL.

The rearrangement joins TRBV4-1 to TRBJ1-2; no firm D call. The CDR3 spans 16 residues. The germline V gene encodes CDR1 MGHRA and CDR2 YSYEKL. Trimming took off 1 base at V and 2 bases at J, with 14 bases between the two ends. The DNA for the CDR3 is TGCGCCAGCAGCCAAGCCCGGCAGATGGAGAACTATGGCTACACCTTC. As protein: CASSQARQMENYGYTF.

The rearrangement joins TRBV6-5 to TRBJ2-5; D remains unclear. Trimming cost V 0 bases and J 4 bases, with 6 bases left between them. The germline CDR1 and CDR2 sequences are MNHEY and SVGAGI. This CDR3 spans 13 amino acids. DNA for the CDR3: TGTGCCAGCAGTTACTCGCACACAGAGACCCAGTACTTC. Protein sequence: CASSYSHTETQYF.